This T cell receptor beta chain was recovered during a study of breast tumors, draining lymph nodes, adjacent tissues. TCRdb fed the multiplex PCR reads into MiXCR, producing one record per CDR3 protein. The table includes approximately 190,000 distinct CDR3 sequences, 31% detected once. Breast cancer patients provided tissue from their axillary draining lymph nodes. This CDR3 spans 13 amino acids. Per the germline V gene, CDR1 is DFQATT and CDR2 is SNEGSKA (reference sequence). Trimming took off 5 bases at V and 7 bases at J, with 18 bases between the two ends. The V and J genes are TRBV20-1 and TRBJ2-7, with a weak D call TRBD2 (5 bases). The sequence was obtained from a female donor with breast cancer. Some clones in this sample may be carry-over from other donors' samples. Sequencing input: axillary lymph node tissue. The CDR3 reads CSAGIRRTGEQYF. The DNA of the CDR3 is TGCAGTGCTGGAATACGGAGGACCGGGGAGCAGTACTTC.